These 23 T cell receptor beta chains were sequenced from one sample in a study of graft-versus-host responses after intestinal transplantation. This table comes from immunoSEQ multiplex PCR, and its TCRdb copy is limited to in-frame clones, with some not included. The sample consists of some 110,000 clones, approximately 94% of them appearing once. The antigens these receptors bind are not known. The sequences come from unstimulated CD4+ T cells sorted from spleen or lymph node cells, collected before transplant. The receptors were gathered from a human donor who was the organ donor for an intestinal transplant.

The chain joins TRBV9 to TRBJ2-7; 8 nucleotides line up with TRBD2. The CDR3 is 15 residues long. Per germline, CDR1 SGDLS and CDR2 YYNGEE. V gave up 3 bases and J gave up 2 bases; unmatched junction bases: 7. The CDR3 nucleotides read TGTGCCAGCAGCGAGGGAGCGGGAGTGCCCTACGAGCAGTACTTC. Protein product: CASSEGAGVPYEQYF.

The V gene is TRBV6-5, the J gene TRBJ1-5, with 7 positions matching TRBD1. Trimming removed 2 bases from V and 0 bases from J; junction bases left unmatched: 4. Per the germline V gene, CDR1 is MNHEY and CDR2 is SVGAGI. The CDR3 contains 16 residues. Here the CDR3 reads CASSYGTAHSNQPQHF. As DNA, the CDR3 is TGTGCCAGCAGTTACGGGACAGCTCATAGCAATCAGCCCCAGCATTTT.

V is TRBV6-5 and J is TRBJ2-1; D is uncertain. CDR1 and CDR2 from the germline V gene are MNHEY and SVGAGI. This CDR3 has 15 amino acids. Between the trimmed V and J ends, which lost 4 bases and 10 bases, there was a span of 20 bases. The CDR3 sequence: CASSWTRTSMGEQFF. CDR3 DNA: TGTGCCAGCAGTTGGACCCGGACCTCGATGGGGGAGCAGTTCTTC.

J is TRBJ2-1 and V is TRBV7-2; D unclear. Germline V gene data show CDR1 as SGHTA and CDR2 as FQGNSA. This CDR3 contains 14 residues. The ends were cut back, 7 bases at V and 2 bases at J, with 12 bases in the middle. This CDR3 is CASNGPPTYNEQFF. The CDR3 DNA is TGTGCCAGCAACGGCCCTCCAACCTACAATGAGCAGTTCTTC.

The chain links TRBV5-1 to TRBJ2-5; D unclear. The CDR3 is 13 residues long. The V end lost 0 bases, the J end lost 2 bases, and 5 bases lay between the germline ends. Germline V lookup: CDR1 SGHRS, CDR2 YFSETQ. CDR3 sequence (DNA): TGCGCCAGCAGCTTGGAAGTTCAAGAGACCCAGTACTTC. Translated, it gives CASSLEVQETQYF.

The chain has TRBV10-1 and TRBJ1-2; weak D call: TRBD1 (6 bases). This CDR3 is 13 amino acids long. Germline assignment: CDR1 WNHNN and CDR2 SYGVQD (reference sequence). The V gene lost 3 bases and the J gene lost 5 bases, with 10 bases spanning the gap. For the CDR3, the DNA is TGCGCCAGCAGTGACACAGGGTGGTATGGCTACACCTTC. It yields the protein CASSDTGWYGYTF.

The rearrangement joins TRBV20-1 to TRBJ2-1; TRBD2 might be the D (6 bases). The germline V gene encodes CDR1 DFQATT and CDR2 SNEGSKA (reference sequence). This CDR3 region has 11 residues. Trimming took off 5 bases at V and 10 bases at J, with 12 bases between the two ends. This chain's CDR3 is CSARLVREQFF. CDR3 DNA: TGCAGTGCTCGACTAGTGAGGGAGCAGTTCTTC.

This chain uses TRBV5-4 with TRBJ2-7, with 9 bases identical to TRBD1. Germline CDR1 reads SGHNT; CDR2 reads YYREEE (reference sequence). The length of the CDR3 is 15 residues. After removal of 0 bases from V and 5 bases from J, the junction contained 6 bases not matched to a gene. CDR3 DNA: TGTGCCAGCAGCTTGGCGGGGACAGGGTCTGACGAGCAGTACTTC. The encoded protein is CASSLAGTGSDEQYF.

V and J are TRBV2 and TRBJ2-3, with a possible D match to TRBD2 (6 bases). V lost 7 bases, J lost 2 bases, and 10 bases lay in between. The germline CDR1 and CDR2 sequences are SNHLY and FYNNEI. The CDR3 consists of 13 residues. CDR3 sequence reads: CASTRDFTDTQYF. The CDR3 coding sequence is TGTGCCAGCACCAGGGACTTCACAGATACGCAGTATTTT.

This chain joins TRBV5-4 and TRBJ2-3, with 10 bases identical to TRBD1. The V and J ends lost 4 bases and 6 bases, in that order; junction bases with no gene match: 8. The germline V gene has CDR1 SGHNT and CDR2 YYREEE (reference sequence). The CDR3 contains 15 residues. The CDR3 region has the DNA TGTGCCAGCAGCATCGACAGGGGGCGATCCGATACGCAGTATTTT. Amino acid sequence: CASSIDRGRSDTQYF.

The J gene is TRBJ1-1, the V gene TRBV9, with no clear D. Germline V CDR1 and CDR2: SGDLS, YYNGEE. V dropped 0 bases and J dropped 1 base, with 4 bases sitting between them. CDR3 length: 13 residues. The CDR3 sequence is CASSVDRNTEAFF. For the CDR3, the DNA is TGTGCCAGCAGCGTAGACAGGAACACTGAAGCTTTCTTT.

The chain uses TRBV28 and TRBJ2-1; D tentatively reads TRBD1 or TRBD2 (5 bases each). Trimming removed 5 bases from V and 8 bases from J, with 19 bases in between. The CDR3 length is 15 residues. Germline-derived CDR1 and CDR2 are MDHEN and SYDVKM. The CDR3 here is CASSKPGPLGHEQFF. CDR3 in DNA: TGTGCCAGCAGTAAGCCGGGACCCCTCGGCCATGAGCAGTTCTTC.

This chain links TRBV15 with TRBJ2-3; D unclear. The CDR3 extends over 12 amino acids. The germline V and J ends were trimmed by 0 bases and 6 bases, with 4 bases remaining between them. Germline values: CDR1 LNHNV, CDR2 YYDKDF (reference sequence). In DNA form, the CDR3 reads TGTGCCACCAGCAGAGATATCGATACGCAGTATTTT. This sequence encodes CATSRDIDTQYF. The full variable domain, in which reference TRBV15 and TRBJ2-3 provide the parts outside the CDR3, is DAMVIQNPRYQVTQFGKPVTLSCSQTLNHNVMYWYQQKSSQAPKLLFHYYDKDFNNEADTPDNFQSRRPNTSFCFLDIRSPGLGDTAMYLCATSRDIDTQYFGPGTRLTVL.

This chain links TRBV11-2 with TRBJ2-4, with no clear D. Germline assignment: CDR1 SGHAT and CDR2 FQNNGV. V lost 0 bases and J 9 bases, leaving 6 bases between the germline ends. The CDR3 has 12 residues. The CDR3 DNA reads as TGTGCCAGCAGCTTAGAGCTAGGCATTCAGTACTTC. Translation: CASSLELGIQYF.

Written as DNA, the CDR3 is TGTGCCAGTAGTATGGGACAGGGGGCTTTCTGGAGCAATCAGCCCCAGCATTTT. Its translation is CASSMGQGAFWSNQPQHF. The rearrangement joins TRBV19 to TRBJ1-5, with 12 bases that match TRBD1. CDR1 is LNHDA, CDR2 SQIVND, per germline (reference sequence). The CDR3 covers 18 residues. With 3 bases clipped from V and 1 base from J, the junction kept 7 bases outside the gene matches. Full variable domain (missing parts from reference TRBV19 and TRBJ1-5): DGGITQSPKYLFRKEGQNVTLSCEQNLNHDAMYWYRQDPGQGLRLIYYSQIVNDFQKGDIAEGYSVSREKKESFPLTVTSAQKNPTAFYLCASSMGQGAFWSNQPQHFGDGTRLSIL.

The chain carries TRBV9 and TRBJ1-3; no reliable D call. The CDR3 is 17 amino acids. Germline loops: CDR1 SGDLS, CDR2 YYNGEE. With 1 base removed from V and 0 bases from J, the gap between germline ends came to 14 bases. The chain's CDR3 is CASSVTDGGHSGNTIYF. For the CDR3, the DNA is TGTGCCAGCAGCGTAACTGACGGAGGGCACTCTGGAAACACCATATATTTT. The full variable domain, rest sourced from reference TRBV9 and TRBJ1-3, is DSGVTQTPKHLITATGQRVTLRCSPRSGDLSVYWYQQSLDQGLQFLIQYYNGEERAKGNILERFSAQQFPDLHSELNLSSLELGDSALYFCASSVTDGGHSGNTIYFGEGSWLTVV.

The chain links TRBV27 to TRBJ2-1, with TRBD2 matching over 7 bases. The CDR3 is made up of 14 amino acids. Trimming cost V 2 bases and J 7 bases; bases outside gene matches: 5. The V gene's germline CDR1 is MNHEY and CDR2 SMNVEV (reference sequence). CDR3 sequence: CASSLAGVGNEQFF. CDR3 sequence (DNA): TGTGCCAGCAGTTTAGCGGGAGTTGGGAATGAGCAGTTCTTC.

The V call is TRBV6-1, the J call TRBJ2-3; D gene ambiguous. CDR1 is MNHNS, CDR2 SASEGT, per germline. V lost 5 bases, J lost 4 bases, and 4 bases lay in between. CDR3 length: 11 amino acids. CDR3 DNA: TGTGCCAGCAGTCTGGCAGATACGCAGTATTTT. The encoded protein is CASSLADTQYF.

With respect to this clone: At the DNA level, this CDR3 is encoded by other sequences in the same sample as well. The V call is TRBV5-1, the J call TRBJ1-5; the D gene is possibly TRBD1 (5 bases). Deletions cut 0 bases from V and 2 bases from J, with 6 bases between. The germline V gene encodes CDR1 SGHRS and CDR2 YFSETQ. The CDR3 loop spans 14 amino acids. The CDR3 spells CASSLEGGNQPQHF. The CDR3 coding sequence is TGCGCCAGCAGCTTGGAAGGGGGCAATCAGCCCCAGCATTTT.

The CDR3 DNA sequence: TGTGCCAGCAGTGAGGGGAGTATTGCCAATCAGCCCCAGCATTTT. Translating it yields CASSEGSIANQPQHF. V is TRBV5-8 and J is TRBJ1-5, with D possibly being TRBD1 (5 bases). The CDR3 consists of 15 residues. Germline V lookup: CDR1 SGHTS, CDR2 YDEGEE. V was trimmed by 5 bases and J by 3 bases, leaving 15 bases between them.

This sequence joins TRBV9 and TRBJ1-4, with unresolved D. CDR3 length equals 15 residues. Trimming shortened V by 0 bases and J by 0 bases, and 6 bases separated the two germline ends. CDR1 and CDR2 from the germline V gene are SGDLS and YYNGEE. In DNA form, the CDR3 reads TGTGCCAGCAGCGTAGGATCGTCAACTAATGAAAAACTGTTTTTT. Its protein is CASSVGSSTNEKLFF.

J is TRBJ1-2 and V is TRBV5-4; TRBD1 matches at 8 bases. The trim removed 1 base at V and 4 bases at J, leaving 0 bases unmatched. The CDR3 spans 13 residues. Germline assignment: CDR1 SGHNT and CDR2 YYREEE (reference sequence). This chain's CDR3 is CASSLQGAYGYTF. CDR3 nucleotides: TGTGCCAGCAGCTTGCAGGGGGCCTATGGCTACACCTTC.

This clone was seen only once. The CDR3 region is CASSFQLAGGPDTQYF. CDR3 bases: TGTGCCAGTAGTTTCCAACTAGCGGGAGGGCCGGATACGCAGTATTTT. The genes are TRBV19 and TRBJ2-3; 13 bases match TRBD2. V shed 5 bases and J 6 bases; nucleotides not matched to a gene: 8. Germline V CDR1 and CDR2: LNHDA, SQIVND (reference sequence). The CDR3 has 16 amino acids.